The 21 T cell receptor beta chains presented below share a single source sample, sequenced in a study of T-cell reconstitution after alpha-beta-depleted transplantation in children. The TCRbeta library incorporated unique molecular identifiers. TCRdb redid the calling of the PCR reads with MiXCR, one entry per CDR3 protein. The repertoire holds about a million distinct CDR3 sequences, about 29% seen once, with more than 25% in the top ten. The specimen comprised PBMCs, mostly from graft donor cells, sampled 360 days after TCRalphabeta/CD19-depleted stem cell transplant. These receptor sequences come from a boy under three years old who had a stem cell transplant for SCID, so the T cells may come from the graft donor.

The V call is TRBV12-3 or TRBV12-4, the J call TRBJ2-1; 8 bases match TRBD2. The CDR3 extends over 16 amino acids. The J segment lost 5 bases and the V segment lost 6 bases, leaving 12 bases of the junction unmatched. The CDR3 sequence is CASSLTGTRKNNEQFF. The CDR3 DNA reads TGTGCCAGCAGCTTAACCGGGACTAGAAAGAACAATGAGCAGTTCTTC.

This clonotype was observed a single time. This CDR3 reads CASSSSEGRPNEKLFF. The CDR3 coding sequence is TGTGCCAGCAGCTCCTCTGAGGGCAGACCTAATGAAAAACTGTTTTTT. The rearrangement joins TRBV3-1 to TRBJ1-4, with no clear D. This CDR3 is built from 16 residues. Trimming took 5 bases from V and 3 from J, leaving 16 bases between them. The V gene's germline CDR1 is LGHDT and CDR2 YNNKEL (reference sequence).

This clonotype occurred a few times. The chain employs TRBV3-1 and TRBJ2-7, with D hard to call. Trimming stripped 1 base from V and 2 bases from J, with 12 bases between. Germline CDR1 reads LGHDT; CDR2 reads YNNKEL (reference sequence). The CDR3 covers 15 residues. The CDR3 spells CASSQGLPRTYEQYF. The CDR3 DNA reads as TGTGCCAGCAGCCAAGGTCTTCCACGAACCTACGAGCAGTACTTC.

This clonotype was seen more than once but under ten times. CDR3 nucleotides: TGTGCCAGCAGTTACTTGGGGGCCACTCTCCAAGAGACCCAGTACTTC. It specifies CASSYLGATLQETQYF. The genes are TRBV6-5 and TRBJ2-5; D might be TRBD1 (6 bases). CDR1 is MNHEY and CDR2 is SVGAGI in the germline V gene. The CDR3 length is 16 residues. The ends were cut back, 1 base at V and 1 base at J, with 13 bases in the middle.

The rearrangement joins TRBV20-1 to TRBJ2-2; no firm D call. Per germline, CDR1 DFQATT and CDR2 SNEGSKA (reference sequence). V lost 2 bases to trimming and J lost 3 bases, with 7 bases between them. The CDR3 has 13 amino acids. CDR3 in amino acids: CSARSPYTGELFF. The CDR3 DNA is TGCAGTGCTAGATCTCCCTACACCGGGGAGCTGTTTTTT.

V is TRBV28 and J is TRBJ2-7, with 8 bases matching TRBD1. Germline CDR1 and CDR2: MDHEN and SYDVKM. V was pared by 6 bases and J by 3 bases, with 10 bases of the junction left unmatched. The CDR3 sequence is 15 residues long. The CDR3 region has the DNA TGTGCCAGCAGAGAACGGACAGGGAACGTCTACGAGCAGTACTTC. It codes for CASRERTGNVYEQYF. Full variable domain (missing parts from reference TRBV28 and TRBJ2-7): DVKVTQSSRYLVKRTGEKVFLECVQDMDHENMFWYRQDPGLGLRLIYFSYDVKMKEKGDIPEGYSVSREKKERFSLILESASTNQTSMYLCASRERTGNVYEQYFGPGTRLTVT.

The V gene is TRBV4-1, the J gene TRBJ1-5; a weak D match, TRBD1 (5 bases). Per the germline V gene, CDR1 is MGHRA and CDR2 is YSYEKL. Trimming pared 0 bases from V and 6 bases from J, leaving 9 bases between. The CDR3 runs 14 residues. CDR3 loop: CASSQDPGGQPQHF. The CDR3 bases are TGCGCCAGCAGCCAAGATCCGGGGGGTCAGCCCCAGCATTTT.

The CDR3 sequence: CSASYLLSSYEQYF. In DNA, the CDR3 is TGCAGTGCTAGTTATCTATTGTCATCCTACGAGCAGTACTTC. The chain recombines TRBV20-1 with TRBJ2-7; D uncertain. The V end lost 3 bases, the J end lost 1 base, and 13 bases lay between the germline ends. The CDR3 consists of 14 residues. Germline V gives CDR1 DFQATT, CDR2 SNEGSKA (reference sequence).

V is TRBV20-1 and J is TRBJ2-2; weak D call: TRBD2 (7 bases). V gave up 3 bases and J gave up 0 bases, with 20 bases separating them. Germline values: CDR1 DFQATT, CDR2 SNEGSKA (reference sequence). This CDR3 region has 18 residues. This chain's CDR3 is CSASKSRGGRANTGELFF. The CDR3 bases are TGCAGTGCTAGTAAAAGTAGGGGGGGACGAGCGAACACCGGGGAGCTGTTTTTT.

The genes are TRBV6-1 and TRBJ2-1, with D perhaps TRBD2 (7 bases). Germline CDR1 MNHNS, CDR2 SASEGT. The CDR3 is 13 amino acids. With 6 bases removed from V and 12 bases from J, the gap between germline ends came to 18 bases. CDR3 DNA sequence: TGTGCCAGCAGCCGAAAGGGGGGGAGTGGGCAGTTCTTC. The encoded protein is CASSRKGGSGQFF.

The chain joins TRBV5-1 to TRBJ1-1; D perhaps matches TRBD1 (5 bases). In germline, CDR1 is SGHRS, CDR2 YFSETQ. Trimming removed 0 bases from V and 8 bases from J, with 14 bases in between. CDR3 size: 14 residues. The chain's CDR3 is CASSLVGRATEAFF. CDR3 nucleotide sequence: TGCGCCAGCAGCTTGGTAGGCAGGGCGACCGAAGCTTTCTTT.

The chain is built from TRBV6-1 and TRBJ2-7; D uncertain. The CDR3 length is 14 residues. The V and J ends lost 8 bases and 0 bases respectively, with 14 bases between them. Per the germline V gene, CDR1 is MNHNS and CDR2 is SASEGT. DNA for the CDR3: TGTGCCAGCTCCCCTGCCCCCAGCTCCTACGAGCAGTACTTC. Translated: CASSPAPSSYEQYF.

This clonotype was seen a few times. Here the CDR3 DNA reads TGTGCCAGCAGCTTGGAAGGGACTAATGAGCAGTTCTTC. This translates into CASSLEGTNEQFF. The chain recombines TRBV5-5 with TRBJ2-1; TRBD2 is a possible D gene (6 bases). Trimming shortened V by 0 bases and J by 7 bases, and 8 bases separated the two germline ends. Germline V gene lookup returns CDR1 SGHKS and CDR2 YYEKEE (reference sequence). This CDR3 is built from 13 residues.

This clonotype was detected a few times. The chain uses TRBV11-1 and TRBJ2-5; no clear D. Trimming cost V 3 bases and J 2 bases, with 10 bases left between them. Germline V CDR1 and CDR2: SGHAT, FQDESV (reference sequence). The CDR3 is 14 residues long. The CDR3 nucleotides are TGTGCCAGCAGCTTTTCGCAGGTACAAGAGACCCAGTACTTC. Translated, it gives CASSFSQVQETQYF.

V gene TRBV12-3 or TRBV12-4 combines with J gene TRBJ2-5, with D possibly being TRBD1 (6 bases). There are 14 residues in the CDR3. V lost 5 bases, J lost 4 bases, and 14 bases lay in between. The CDR3 bases are TGTGCCAGCAGTCCAACAGGGTTAAGAGAGACCCAGTACTTC. As protein: CASSPTGLRETQYF.

This clonotype was counted only a few times. Written as DNA, the CDR3 is TGTGCCTATTTCTTCGGGACACCCGGAGGATATGGCTACACCTTC. It yields the protein CAYFFGTPGGYGYTF. The chain recombines TRBV21-1 with TRBJ1-2; the table's D call, TRBD1, was not checked against the DNA. TRBV21-1 is tagged as a pseudogene. The CDR3 has 15 amino acids.

J is TRBJ2-3 and V is TRBV6-5; D is unresolved. The V gene lost 3 bases and the J gene lost 0 bases, with 16 bases spanning the gap. The CDR3 has 17 amino acids. The germline CDR1 and CDR2 sequences are MNHEY and SVGAGI. CDR3 DNA: TGTGCCAGCAGTTATACAGAGGTCGGAAGAAGCACAGATACGCAGTATTTT. Its translation is CASSYTEVGRSTDTQYF.

This chain links TRBV4-1 with TRBJ2-7; D remains unclear. The CDR3 length is 16 residues. V lost 0 bases and J lost 1, with 13 bases in between. The germline V gene encodes CDR1 MGHRA and CDR2 YSYEKL. The CDR3, as DNA: TGCGCCAGCAGCCAAGAAGAGCTTGGGGTGTCCTACGAGCAGTACTTC. The encoded protein is CASSQEELGVSYEQYF.

The chain links TRBV6-2 or TRBV6-3 to TRBJ2-3; maybe TRBD2 (5 bases). CDR1 MNHEY and CDR2 SVGEGT come from the germline V gene. This CDR3 is built from 15 residues. The V and J ends lost 7 bases and 1 base respectively, with 15 bases between them. This CDR3 reads CASTTPGYGTDTQYF. The CDR3, as DNA: TGTGCCAGCACCACCCCGGGGTACGGCACAGATACGCAGTATTTT.

This clonotype was counted between two and nine times. This chain joins TRBV12-3 or TRBV12-4 and TRBJ1-5, with D uncertain. The V and J ends lost 1 base and 7 bases respectively, with 5 bases between them. This CDR3 is 12 amino acids long. The CDR3 region is CASSLEWQPQHF. In nucleotides, the CDR3 is TGTGCCAGCAGTTTAGAATGGCAGCCCCAGCATTTT.

The gene calls are TRBV20-1 and TRBJ2-7; 10 bases align to TRBD2. This CDR3 has 15 residues. Germline V gene data show CDR1 as DFQATT and CDR2 as SNEGSKA (reference sequence). The trim removed 3 bases at V and 5 bases at J, leaving 10 bases unmatched. CDR3 DNA sequence: TGCAGTGCTAGCCGGCCACTAGCGGGGAGCCACGAGCAGTACTTC. It yields the protein CSASRPLAGSHEQYF.